A selection of T cell receptor beta chains follows, all from one sample in a study of human thymus T cells. The data were produced by immunoSEQ multiplex PCR, yet TCRdb's version contains in-frame clones alone and is incomplete. The table shows 78,000 or so clones, with just over 95% occurring only once. Sequencing was carried out using thymus tissue. All receptors derive from a boy under two years old with a congenital heart defect but otherwise immunologically healthy. Each CDR3 is given with its conserved first and last residue. The D gene is left open where the match is weak. Clone size is stated in some rows and not others, as once, few, many or a class when expanded.

size: few
J: TRBJ1-5
V: TRBV18
D: -
CDR3: CASSHKKRDQPQHF
DNA: TGTGCCAGCTCACACAAGAAAAGGGATCAGCCCCAGCATTTT

size: -
J: TRBJ1-2
V: TRBV7-9
D: TRBD1
CDR3: CASSFWDRGDYGYTF
DNA: TGTGCCAGCAGCTTCTGGGACAGGGGAGACTATGGCTACACCTTC

size: once
J: TRBJ2-4
V: TRBV29-1
D: -
CDR3: CSVPSEGQGAKNIQYF
DNA: TGCAGCGTTCCCTCTGAGGGCCAGGGAGCCAAAAACATTCAGTACTTC

size: -
J: TRBJ1-1
V: TRBV6-5
D: TRBD1
CDR3: CASRTGTEAFF
DNA: TGTGCCAGCCGGACAGGGACTGAAGCTTTCTTT

size: -
J: TRBJ2-5
V: TRBV6-1
D: -
CDR3: CASSEMGGGETQYF
DNA: TGTGCCAGCAGTGAGATGGGGGGAGGAGAGACCCAGTACTTC

size: -
J: TRBJ2-1
V: TRBV5-1
D: -
CDR3: CASQGAYNEQFF
DNA: TGCGCCAGCCAGGGAGCCTACAATGAGCAGTTCTTC

size: -
J: TRBJ1-1
V: TRBV9
D: -
CDR3: CASSTGTVNTEAFF
DNA: TGTGCCAGCAGCACGGGGACCGTGAACACTGAAGCTTTCTTT

size: -
J: TRBJ1-1
V: TRBV12-5
D: -
CDR3: CASGQGRGTEAFF
DNA: TGTGCTAGTGGACAGGGCCGGGGCACTGAAGCTTTCTTT

size: -
J: TRBJ1-2
V: TRBV19
D: -
CDR3: CASSIVDGARRDGYTF
DNA: TGTGCCAGTAGTATAGTTGATGGGGCCAGGAGAGATGGCTACACCTTC

size: -
J: TRBJ1-5
V: TRBV30
D: -
CDR3: CAWSTVDQPQHF
DNA: TGTGCCTGGAGTACGGTGGACCAGCCCCAGCATTTT

size: -
J: TRBJ2-7
V: TRBV9
D: -
CDR3: CASSVASRSGCVEQYF
DNA: TGTGCCAGCAGCGTAGCCTCCCGGAGTGGTTGCGTCGAGCAGTACTTC

size: once
J: TRBJ2-2
V: TRBV5-6
D: -
CDR3: CASSLILGAGELFF
DNA: TGTGCCAGCAGCTTGATTTTAGGGGCCGGGGAGCTGTTTTTT

size: -
J: TRBJ1-2
V: TRBV21-1
D: -
CDR3: CAPPGQGTHGYTF
DNA: TGTGCCCCCCCGGGACAGGGAACCCATGGCTACACCTTC

size: -
J: TRBJ2-1
V: TRBV15
D: TRBD1
CDR3: CATKVGQARGSYNEQFF
DNA: TGTGCCACCAAGGTGGGACAGGCGAGGGGCTCCTACAATGAGCAGTTCTTC

size: -
J: TRBJ1-2
V: TRBV28
D: -
CDR3: CATTGANYGYTF
DNA: TGTGCCACCACGGGTGCTAACTATGGCTACACCTTC

size: -
J: TRBJ2-7
V: TRBV21-1
D: -
CDR3: CASSRICVYEQYF
DNA: TGTGCCAGCAGCCGAATCTGCGTGTACGAGCAGTACTTC